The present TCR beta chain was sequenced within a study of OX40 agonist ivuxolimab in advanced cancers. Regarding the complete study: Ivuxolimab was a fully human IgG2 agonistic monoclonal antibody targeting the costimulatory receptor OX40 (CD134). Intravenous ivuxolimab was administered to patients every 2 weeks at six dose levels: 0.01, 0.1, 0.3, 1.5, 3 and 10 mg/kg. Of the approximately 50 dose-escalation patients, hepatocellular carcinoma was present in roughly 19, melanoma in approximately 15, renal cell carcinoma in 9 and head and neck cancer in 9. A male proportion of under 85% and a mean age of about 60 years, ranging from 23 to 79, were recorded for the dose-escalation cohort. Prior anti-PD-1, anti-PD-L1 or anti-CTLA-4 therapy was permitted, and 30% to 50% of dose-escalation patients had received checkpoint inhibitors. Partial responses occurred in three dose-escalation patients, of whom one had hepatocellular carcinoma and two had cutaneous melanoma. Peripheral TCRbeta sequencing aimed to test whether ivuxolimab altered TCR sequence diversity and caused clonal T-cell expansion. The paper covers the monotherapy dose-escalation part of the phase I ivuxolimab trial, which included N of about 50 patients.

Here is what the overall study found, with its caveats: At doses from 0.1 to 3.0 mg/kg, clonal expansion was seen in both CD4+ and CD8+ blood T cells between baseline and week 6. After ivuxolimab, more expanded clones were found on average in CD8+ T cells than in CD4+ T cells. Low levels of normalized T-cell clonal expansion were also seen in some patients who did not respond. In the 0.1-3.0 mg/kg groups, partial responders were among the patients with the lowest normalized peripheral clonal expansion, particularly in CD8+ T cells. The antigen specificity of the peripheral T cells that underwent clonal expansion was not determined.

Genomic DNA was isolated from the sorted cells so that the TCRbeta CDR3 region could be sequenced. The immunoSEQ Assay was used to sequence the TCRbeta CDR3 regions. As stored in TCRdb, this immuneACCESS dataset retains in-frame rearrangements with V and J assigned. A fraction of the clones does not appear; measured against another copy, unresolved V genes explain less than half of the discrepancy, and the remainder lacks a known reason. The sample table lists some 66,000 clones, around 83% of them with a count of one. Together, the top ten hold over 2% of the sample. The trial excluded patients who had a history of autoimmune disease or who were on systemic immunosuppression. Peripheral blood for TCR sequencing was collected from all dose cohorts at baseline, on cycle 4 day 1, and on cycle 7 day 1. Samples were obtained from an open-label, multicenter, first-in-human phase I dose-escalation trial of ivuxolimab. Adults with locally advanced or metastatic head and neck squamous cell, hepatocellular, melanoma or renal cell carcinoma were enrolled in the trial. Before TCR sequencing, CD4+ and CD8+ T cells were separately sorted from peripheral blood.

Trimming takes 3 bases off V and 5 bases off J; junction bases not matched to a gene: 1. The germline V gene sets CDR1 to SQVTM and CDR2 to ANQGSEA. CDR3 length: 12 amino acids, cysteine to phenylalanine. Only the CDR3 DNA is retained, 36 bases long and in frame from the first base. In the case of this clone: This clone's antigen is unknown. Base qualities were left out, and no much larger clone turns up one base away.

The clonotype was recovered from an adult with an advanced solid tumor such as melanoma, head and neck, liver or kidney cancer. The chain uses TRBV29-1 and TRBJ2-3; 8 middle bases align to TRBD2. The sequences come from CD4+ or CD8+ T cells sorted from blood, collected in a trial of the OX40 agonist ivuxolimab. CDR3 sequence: CSVDLAGDTQYF. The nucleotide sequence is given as TGCAGCGTTGACCTAGCGGGAGATACGCAGTATTTT.